This section outlines one TCR beta chain sequence together with its context. Germline CDR1 LNHNV, CDR2 YYDKDF (reference sequence). The length of the CDR3 is 15 residues. Germline trimming cut 5 bases from V and 5 bases from J; bases unmatched to any gene: 5. The sample comes from a study of cytomegalovirus exposure and HLA in healthy donors. The PCR used 60 Vbeta and 13 Jbeta primers. Using immunoSEQ multiplex PCR, the repertoire was profiled, and TCRdb retains in-frame clones only, with some absent. The sample gives 200,000 or so clones, 77% of which show up once; over 2% is in the top ten. This clonotype originated in a woman aged 25-40 years in good health and CMV-seropositive. The sample was PBMCs. J is TRBJ2-2 and V is TRBV15; 10 bases fit TRBD1. This CDR3 reads CATSRDRGFTGELFF. The DNA of the CDR3 is TGTGCCACCAGCCGGGACAGGGGTTTTACCGGGGAGCTGTTTTTT.